The rows below give T cell receptor beta chains drawn from one sample of a study of post-analysis software for immune sequencing data. One entry per CDR3 protein results from TCRdb running MiXCR on the PCR reads. This sample yields 550,000 to 700,000 distinct CDR3 sequences, of which around 44% are seen a single time; 1.5% to 2% belongs to the top ten. The sample comprised blood. All receptors derive from a girl between 5 and 17 years old with multiple sclerosis. Both conserved end residues are part of each CDR3. The D gene is left open where the match is weak. Expanded clones get a size class; other rows say once, few or many, or leave the size out.

TRBJ2-5 | NA | few | TRBV10-3 | CAISEARQQETQYF | TGTGCCATCAGTGAAGCGAGGCAGCAAGAGACCCAGTACTTC
TRBJ2-3 | TRBD2 | NA | TRBV20-1 | CSASGLVADTQYF | TGCAGTGCTAGCGGACTAGTTGCAGATACGCAGTATTTT
TRBJ1-2 | NA | NA | TRBV4-1 | CASSQFTEGSMASGGYTF | TGCGCCAGCAGCCAATTCACCGAGGGTTCTATGGCGTCGGGAGGCTACACCTTC
TRBJ2-3 | NA | NA | TRBV5-4 | CASSPNRTDTQYF | TGTGCCAGCAGCCCCAACCGCACAGATACGCAGTATTTT
TRBJ2-3 | TRBD2 | few | TRBV12-3/TRBV12-4 | CASSLSAGEDTQYF | TGTGCCAGCAGTTTATCAGCGGGAGAAGATACGCAGTATTTT
TRBJ1-1 | TRBD1 | NA | TRBV5-1 | CASSLVGTGKGNTEAFF | TGCGCCAGCAGCTTGGTCGGGACAGGGAAGGGGAACACTGAAGCTTTCTTT
TRBJ2-7 | TRBD2 | once | TRBV20-1 | CSARTGLASYEQYF | TGCAGTGCCCGCACGGGACTAGCCTCCTACGAGCAGTACTTC
TRBJ1-5 | TRBD1 | NA | TRBV6-1 | CASSDYGQAAQPQHF | TGTGCCAGCAGTGATTACGGACAGGCTGCGCAGCCCCAGCATTTT
TRBJ1-2 | TRBD1 | NA | TRBV6-5 | CASSYQGGYGYTF | TGTGCCAGCAGTTATCAGGGGGGCTATGGCTACACCTTC
TRBJ2-7 | NA | NA | TRBV5-1 | CASSSRGALYEQYF | TGCGCCAGCAGCTCGAGGGGGGCCTTATACGAGCAGTACTTC
TRBJ1-1 | NA | NA | TRBV4-1 | CASSQVKGVDTEAFF | TGCGCCAGCAGCCAAGTTAAGGGGGTGGACACTGAAGCTTTCTTT
TRBJ2-7 | TRBD2 | NA | TRBV12-3/TRBV12-4 | CASSPSGTFAYEQYF | TGTGCCAGCAGCCCTAGCGGGACCTTTGCCTACGAGCAGTACTTC
TRBJ2-4 | NA | NA | TRBV9 | CASSPRVAKNIQYF | TGTGCCAGCAGCCCCAGGGTAGCCAAAAACATTCAGTACTTC
TRBJ2-1 | TRBD2 | NA | TRBV20-1 | CSARASTGGYEQFF | TGCAGTGCTAGAGCCTCGACGGGGGGATATGAGCAGTTCTTC
TRBJ1-2 | TRBD1 | few | TRBV7-9 | CASSFTIVRDRHYGYTF | TGTGCCAGCAGCTTCACCATAGTTAGGGACAGGCACTATGGCTACACCTTC
TRBJ2-4 | TRBD1 | NA | TRBV3-1 | CASSQAGGENIQYF | TGTGCCAGCAGCCAAGCAGGGGGCGAGAACATTCAGTACTTC
TRBJ2-7 | TRBD1 | NA | TRBV13 | CASSFPPGQGSYEQYF | TGTGCCAGCAGCTTCCCCCCGGGACAGGGGTCCTACGAGCAGTACTTC
TRBJ2-1 | TRBD1 | NA | TRBV6-5 | CASSRGREQFF | TGTGCCAGCAGTAGGGGGCGAGAGCAGTTCTTC
TRBJ2-7 | NA | NA | TRBV6-5 | CASRTGKFYEQYF | TGTGCCAGTCGAACAGGGAAATTTTACGAGCAGTACTTC
TRBJ1-5 | NA | many | TRBV12-3/TRBV12-4 | CATSAGFNQPQHF | TGTGCCACCTCGGCAGGCTTCAATCAGCCCCAGCATTTT
TRBJ2-3 | NA | few | TRBV11-2 | CASSFGQSTDTQYF | TGTGCCAGCAGCTTCGGACAGAGCACAGATACGCAGTATTTT
TRBJ2-1 | NA | once | TRBV3-1 | CASSHLPGDGPTQIEQFF | TGTGCCAGCAGCCATCTCCCCGGCGACGGGCCGACTCAGATAGAGCAGTTCTTC
TRBJ2-7 | TRBD1 | NA | TRBV20-1 | CSAPDRGSYEQYF | TGCAGTGCCCCGGACAGGGGTTCCTACGAGCAGTACTTC
TRBJ2-3 | NA | few | TRBV6-5 | CASSYSRGDTQYF | TGTGCCAGCAGTTACTCTCGGGGAGATACGCAGTATTTT
TRBJ2-1 | NA | NA | TRBV11-2 | CASSARDEQFF | TGTGCCAGCAGCGCCCGAGATGAGCAGTTCTTC
TRBJ2-5 | TRBD1 | NA | TRBV20-1 | CSAEPGTGIQETQYF | TGCAGTGCTGAACCCGGGACAGGGATCCAAGAGACCCAGTACTTC
TRBJ2-5 | TRBD1 | NA | TRBV5-1 | CASSPGTGAETQYF | TGCGCCAGCAGCCCCGGGACAGGGGCGGAGACCCAGTACTTC